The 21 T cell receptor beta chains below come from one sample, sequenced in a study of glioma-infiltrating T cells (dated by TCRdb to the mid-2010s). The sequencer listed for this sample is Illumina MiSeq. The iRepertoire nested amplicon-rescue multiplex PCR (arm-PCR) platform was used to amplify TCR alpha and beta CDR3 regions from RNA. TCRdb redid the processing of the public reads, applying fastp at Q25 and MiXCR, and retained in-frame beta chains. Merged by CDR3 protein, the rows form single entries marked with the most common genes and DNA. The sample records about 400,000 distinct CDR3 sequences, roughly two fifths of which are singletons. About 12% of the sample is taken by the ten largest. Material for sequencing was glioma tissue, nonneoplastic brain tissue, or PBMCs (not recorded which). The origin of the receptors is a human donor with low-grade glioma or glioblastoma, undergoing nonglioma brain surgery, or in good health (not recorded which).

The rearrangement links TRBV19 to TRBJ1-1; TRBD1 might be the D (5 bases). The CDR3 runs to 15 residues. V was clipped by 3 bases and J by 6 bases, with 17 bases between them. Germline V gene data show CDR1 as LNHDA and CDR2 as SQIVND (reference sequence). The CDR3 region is CASSIRGREVPEAFF. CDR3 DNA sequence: TGTGCCAGTAGTATTCGTGGCAGGGAGGTCCCTGAAGCTTTCTTT. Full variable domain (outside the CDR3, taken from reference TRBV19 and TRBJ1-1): DGGITQSPKYLFRKEGQNVTLSCEQNLNHDAMYWYRQDPGQGLRLIYYSQIVNDFQKGDIAEGYSVSREKKESFPLTVTSAQKNPTAFYLCASSIRGREVPEAFFGQGTRLTVV.

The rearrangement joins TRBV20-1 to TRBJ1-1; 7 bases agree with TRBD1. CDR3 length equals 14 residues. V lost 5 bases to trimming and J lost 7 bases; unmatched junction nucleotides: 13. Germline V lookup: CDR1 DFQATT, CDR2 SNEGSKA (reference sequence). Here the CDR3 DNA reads TGCAGTGCTTTAAAAGACAGGGAGGGGAATGAAGCTTTCTTT. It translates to CSALKDREGNEAFF.

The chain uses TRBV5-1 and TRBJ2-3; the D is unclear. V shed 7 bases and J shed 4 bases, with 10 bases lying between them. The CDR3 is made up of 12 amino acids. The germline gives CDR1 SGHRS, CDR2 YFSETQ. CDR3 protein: CASVSPADTQYF. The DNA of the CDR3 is TGCGCCAGCGTTTCCCCCGCAGATACGCAGTATTTT.

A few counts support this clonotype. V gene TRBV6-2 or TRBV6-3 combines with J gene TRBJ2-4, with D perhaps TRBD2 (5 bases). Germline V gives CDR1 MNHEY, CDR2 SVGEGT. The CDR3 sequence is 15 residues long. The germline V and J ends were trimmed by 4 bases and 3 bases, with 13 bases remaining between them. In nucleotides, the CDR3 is TGTGCCAGCAGTTTAGAGGGTCGCGGCAAAAACATTCAGTACTTC. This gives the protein CASSLEGRGKNIQYF.

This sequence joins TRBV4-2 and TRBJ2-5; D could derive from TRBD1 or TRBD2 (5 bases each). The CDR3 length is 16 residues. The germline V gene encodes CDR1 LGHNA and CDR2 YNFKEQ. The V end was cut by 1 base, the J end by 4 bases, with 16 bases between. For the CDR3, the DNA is TGTGCCAGCAGCCAAGCTTGGGGGAACATTGGAGAGACCCAGTACTTC. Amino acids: CASSQAWGNIGETQYF.

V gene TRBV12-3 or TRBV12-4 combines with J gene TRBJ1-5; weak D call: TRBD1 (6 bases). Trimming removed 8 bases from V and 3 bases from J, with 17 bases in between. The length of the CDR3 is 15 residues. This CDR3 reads CASHRGGGPNQPQHF. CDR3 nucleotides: TGTGCCAGCCATAGGGGGGGGGGCCCCAATCAGCCCCAGCATTTT.

Here the CDR3 DNA reads TGTGCCAGCAGTTTACTGACTAGCGGACCGTACAATGAGCAGTTCTTC. Its protein is CASSLLTSGPYNEQFF. The V and J genes are TRBV27 and TRBJ2-1; TRBD2 matches at 9 bases. The CDR3 runs 16 residues. The germline V gene encodes CDR1 MNHEY and CDR2 SMNVEV (reference sequence). The V and J ends lost 2 bases and 4 bases, in that order; junction bases with no gene match: 6.

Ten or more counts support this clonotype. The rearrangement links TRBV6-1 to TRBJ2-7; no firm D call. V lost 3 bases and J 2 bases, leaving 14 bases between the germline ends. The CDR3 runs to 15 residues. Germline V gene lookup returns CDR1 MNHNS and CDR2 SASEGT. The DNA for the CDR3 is TGTGCCAGCAGTGACGGCAGACAAAATGCCTACGAGCAGTACTTC. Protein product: CASSDGRQNAYEQYF.

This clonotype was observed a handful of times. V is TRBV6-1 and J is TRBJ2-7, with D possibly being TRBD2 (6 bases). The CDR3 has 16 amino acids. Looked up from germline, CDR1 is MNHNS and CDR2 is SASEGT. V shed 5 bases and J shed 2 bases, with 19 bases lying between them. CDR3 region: CASSSLWERVPYEQYF. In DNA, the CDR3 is TGTGCCAGCAGTTCCCTTTGGGAGCGGGTACCCTACGAGCAGTACTTC.

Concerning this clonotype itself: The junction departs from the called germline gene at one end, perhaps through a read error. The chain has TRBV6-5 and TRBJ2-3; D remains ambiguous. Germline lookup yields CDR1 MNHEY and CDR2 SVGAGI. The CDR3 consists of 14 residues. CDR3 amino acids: CASRRGYASDRQYF. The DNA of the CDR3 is TGTGCCAGCAGGCGCGGATACGCCTCCGATAGGCAGTATTTT.

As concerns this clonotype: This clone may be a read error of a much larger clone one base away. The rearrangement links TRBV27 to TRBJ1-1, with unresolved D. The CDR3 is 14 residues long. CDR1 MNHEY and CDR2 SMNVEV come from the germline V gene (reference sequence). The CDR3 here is CTSSGRGSNTEAFF. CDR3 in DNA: TGTACCAGCAGTGGGCGTGGTTCGAACACTGAAGCTTTCTTT.

CDR3 in amino acids: CASSFAQGADTIYF. As DNA, the CDR3 is TGTGCCAGCAGCTTCGCCCAGGGGGCGGACACCATATATTTT. This chain connects TRBV7-2 to TRBJ1-3; 8 bases agree with TRBD1. Germline CDR1 is SGHTA and CDR2 is FQGNSA. This CDR3 is 14 amino acids long. After removal of 3 bases from V and 8 bases from J, the junction contained 6 bases not matched to a gene.

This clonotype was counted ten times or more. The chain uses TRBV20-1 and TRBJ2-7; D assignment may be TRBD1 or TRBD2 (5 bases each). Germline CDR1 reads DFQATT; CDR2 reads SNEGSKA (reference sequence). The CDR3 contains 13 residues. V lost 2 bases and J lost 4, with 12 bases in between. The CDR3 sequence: CSARTPGTYEQYF. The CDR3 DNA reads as TGCAGTGCTAGAACGCCAGGGACGTACGAGCAGTACTTC.

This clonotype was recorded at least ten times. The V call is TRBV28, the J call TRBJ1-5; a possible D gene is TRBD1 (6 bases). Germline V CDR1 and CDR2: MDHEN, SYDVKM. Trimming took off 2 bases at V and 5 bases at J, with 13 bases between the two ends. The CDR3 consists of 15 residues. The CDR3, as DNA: TGTGCCAGCAGTTTAATTGGACAGAGAGATCAGCCCCAGCATTTT. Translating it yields CASSLIGQRDQPQHF.

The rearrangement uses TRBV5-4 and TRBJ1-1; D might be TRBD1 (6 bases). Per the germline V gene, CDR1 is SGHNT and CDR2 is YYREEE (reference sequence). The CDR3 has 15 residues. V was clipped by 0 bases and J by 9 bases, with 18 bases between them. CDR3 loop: CASSLEGGPTTKAFF. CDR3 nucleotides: TGTGCCAGCAGCTTGGAAGGGGGGCCCACGACCAAAGCTTTCTTT. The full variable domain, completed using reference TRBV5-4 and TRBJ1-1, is ETGVTQSPTHLIKTRGQQVTLRCSSQSGHNTVSWYQQALGQGPQFIFQYYREEENGRGNFPPRFSGLQFPNYSSELNVNALELDDSALYLCASSLEGGPTTKAFFGQGTRLTVV.

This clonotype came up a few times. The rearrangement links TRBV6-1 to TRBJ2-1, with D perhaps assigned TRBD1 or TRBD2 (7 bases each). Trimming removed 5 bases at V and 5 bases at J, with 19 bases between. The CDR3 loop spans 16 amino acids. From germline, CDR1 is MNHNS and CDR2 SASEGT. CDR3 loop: CASSRQGGERNNEQFF. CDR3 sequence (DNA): TGTGCCAGCAGTAGACAGGGAGGGGAAAGAAACAATGAGCAGTTCTTC.

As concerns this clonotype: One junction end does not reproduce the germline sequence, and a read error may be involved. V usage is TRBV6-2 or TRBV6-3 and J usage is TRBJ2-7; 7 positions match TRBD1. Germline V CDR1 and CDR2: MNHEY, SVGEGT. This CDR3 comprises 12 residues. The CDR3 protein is CASARGIYGQYF. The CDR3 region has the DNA TGTGCCAGCGCCAGGGGGATTTACGGGCAGTACTTC.

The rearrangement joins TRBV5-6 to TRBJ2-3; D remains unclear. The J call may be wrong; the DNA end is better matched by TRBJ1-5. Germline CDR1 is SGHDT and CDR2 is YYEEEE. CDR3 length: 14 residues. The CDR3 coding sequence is TGTGCCAGCAGCTTGTCGTGGAGCTCAGATACGCAGCATTTT. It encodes CASSLSWSSDTQHF.

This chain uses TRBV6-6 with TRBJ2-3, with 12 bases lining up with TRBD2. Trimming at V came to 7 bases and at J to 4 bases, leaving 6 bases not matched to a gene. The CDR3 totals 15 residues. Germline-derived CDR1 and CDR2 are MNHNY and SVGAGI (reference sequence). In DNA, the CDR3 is TGTGCCAGCATAGCGACTAGCGGGAGACCAGATACGCAGTATTTT. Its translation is CASIATSGRPDTQYF.

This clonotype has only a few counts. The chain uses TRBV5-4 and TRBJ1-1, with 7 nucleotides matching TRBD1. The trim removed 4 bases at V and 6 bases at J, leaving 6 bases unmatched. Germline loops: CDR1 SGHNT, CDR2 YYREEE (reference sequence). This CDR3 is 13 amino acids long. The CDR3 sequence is CASSREGGSEAFF. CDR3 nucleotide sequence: TGTGCCAGCAGCAGGGAAGGGGGCTCTGAAGCTTTCTTT.

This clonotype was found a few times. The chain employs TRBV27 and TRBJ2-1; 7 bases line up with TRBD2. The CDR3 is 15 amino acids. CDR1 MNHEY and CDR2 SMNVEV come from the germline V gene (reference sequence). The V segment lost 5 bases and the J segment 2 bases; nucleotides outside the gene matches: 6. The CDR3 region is CASSPEGTTYNEQFF. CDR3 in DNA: TGTGCCAGCAGTCCGGAGGGGACTACCTACAATGAGCAGTTCTTC.